One and the same sample provided the 21 T cell receptor beta chains below, sequenced in a study of cytomegalovirus exposure and HLA in healthy donors. PCR employed 60 Vbeta and 13 Jbeta primers. TCRdb's copy holds only in-frame clones and misses some; the assay was immunoSEQ multiplex PCR. Of fewer than 200,000 clones listed, roughly 13% are singletons. Sequenced input: PBMCs. The receptors stem from a man aged 45-60 years in good health and CMV-seropositive.

This clone was seen only a few times. This chain joins TRBV7-6 and TRBJ1-1, with D perhaps TRBD1 (6 bases). The germline V and J ends were trimmed by 5 bases and 7 bases, with 20 bases remaining between them. Germline values: CDR1 SGHVS, CDR2 FNYEAQ. CDR3 length: 15 residues. CDR3 DNA sequence: TGTGCCAGCAGCCCGGGAGGGGGACTAGCGGGTGAAGCTTTCTTT. Translated, it gives CASSPGGGLAGEAFF.

The table lists this clone with a few counts. The J gene is TRBJ1-6, the V gene TRBV28; maybe TRBD1 (6 bases). Looked up from germline, CDR1 is MDHEN and CDR2 is SYDVKM. The ends were cut back, 4 bases at V and 3 bases at J, with 16 bases in the middle. The CDR3 is 17 amino acids. CDR3 DNA: TGTGCCAGCAGTTCCCCACCTAACAGGGTCTATAATTCACCCCTCCACTTT. This encodes CASSSPPNRVYNSPLHF.

This CDR3 reads CASSRTGGLLTGELFF. The DNA of the CDR3 is TGTGCCAGCAGCCGGACGGGGGGACTACTCACCGGGGAGCTGTTTTTT. V and J are TRBV7-3 and TRBJ2-2, with 7 bases fitting TRBD2. This CDR3 has 16 amino acids. Germline trimming cut 5 bases from V and 4 bases from J; bases unmatched to any gene: 10. Germline V gene data show CDR1 as SGHTA and CDR2 as FQGTGA.

This clone has a handful of counts. This chain links TRBV6-5 with TRBJ1-2; the D gene is possibly TRBD1 (6 bases). Trimming pared 0 bases from V and 13 bases from J, leaving 12 bases between. The CDR3 sequence is 12 residues long. From germline, CDR1 is MNHEY and CDR2 SVGAGI. The CDR3 DNA is TGTGCCAGCAGTTACTCGATGGGGGCCCCCACCTTC. It is translated as CASSYSMGAPTF.

This clone was detected only a few times. The chain links TRBV28 to TRBJ2-1, with 7 nucleotides matching TRBD1. The ends lost 6 bases at V and 4 bases at J; junction bases unmatched: 9. This CDR3 spans 15 amino acids. Germline V gene sequence: CDR1 MDHEN, CDR2 SYDVKM. CDR3 in DNA: TGTGCCAGCAGGAATGGATGGGACAGTTACAATGAGCAGTTCTTC. Translation gives CASRNGWDSYNEQFF.

This clone was observed a few times. V is TRBV10-2 and J is TRBJ2-1, with D unresolved. Germline V gene lookup returns CDR1 WSHSY and CDR2 SAAADI. The ends were cut back, 5 bases at V and 0 bases at J, with 11 bases in the middle. This CDR3 comprises 15 residues. This CDR3 reads CASSFDWSSYNEQFF. The CDR3 bases are TGCGCCAGCAGTTTCGACTGGAGCTCCTACAATGAGCAGTTCTTC.

In nucleotides, the CDR3 is TGCGCCAGCAGCGACCGACAGGGGATGTCTTACGAGCAGTACTTC. Amino acids: CASSDRQGMSYEQYF. The chain recombines TRBV4-1 with TRBJ2-7, with TRBD1 matching over 8 bases. J was trimmed by 4 bases and V by 5 bases; bases with no gene match: 10. The CDR3 extends over 15 amino acids. Germline CDR1 is MGHRA and CDR2 is YSYEKL.

The chain recombines TRBV11-2 with TRBJ2-3, with 8 bases aligning to TRBD2. The CDR3 contains 15 residues. Per the germline V gene, CDR1 is SGHAT and CDR2 is FQNNGV. V trimming: 1 base; J trimming: 4 bases; junction bases outside the gene matches: 4. As DNA, the CDR3 is TGTGCCAGCAGCTTAGGCGGGGGGCATCCAGATACGCAGTATTTT. Protein sequence: CASSLGGGHPDTQYF.

J is TRBJ2-7 and V is TRBV5-1, with 7 positions matching TRBD1. Germline values: CDR1 SGHRS, CDR2 YFSETQ. The V and J ends lost 0 bases and 3 bases, in that order; junction bases with no gene match: 9. CDR3 length: 16 amino acids. In nucleotides, the CDR3 is TGCGCCAGCAGCTTGGCCAGGCACAGGGGATACTACGAGCAGTACTTC. This encodes CASSLARHRGYYEQYF.

V and J are TRBV7-6 and TRBJ2-1; D call uncertain. The V gene's germline CDR1 is SGHVS and CDR2 FNYEAQ. V was cut by 3 bases and J by 7 bases, with 10 bases left in between. CDR3 size: 13 residues. For the CDR3, the DNA is TGTGCCAGCAGCTTTTCAAGAGGAAATGAGCAGTTCTTC. This sequence encodes CASSFSRGNEQFF.

This clone was counted between two and nine times. The chain couples TRBV5-1 to TRBJ1-1; no clear D gene. Germline V gives CDR1 SGHRS, CDR2 YFSETQ. There are 15 residues in the CDR3. Trimming stripped 0 bases from V and 3 bases from J, with 12 bases between. As DNA, the CDR3 is TGCGCCAGCAGCTTGGCCGAAGTTCCAGACACTGAAGCTTTCTTT. Protein: CASSLAEVPDTEAFF.

The rearrangement joins TRBV5-4 to TRBJ2-2, with TRBD1 matching 10 bases. Germline V CDR1 and CDR2: SGHNT, YYREEE (reference sequence). Trimming took 5 bases from V and 6 from J; bases not matched to a gene: 7. The CDR3 is 15 amino acids. CDR3 in amino acids: CASSMGQGLAGELFF. DNA of the CDR3: TGTGCCAGCAGTATGGGACAGGGGTTGGCCGGGGAGCTGTTTTTT.

The chain couples TRBV6-5 to TRBJ2-2; D remains unclear. The germline V gene encodes CDR1 MNHEY and CDR2 SVGAGI. V was cut by 6 bases and J by 2 bases, with 10 bases left in between. CDR3 length: 14 residues. The CDR3 is CASSLTLNTGELFF. CDR3 DNA: TGTGCCAGCAGCCTGACACTTAACACCGGGGAGCTGTTTTTT.

This clone was recorded a few times. This chain links TRBV2 with TRBJ2-4, with D tentatively TRBD2 (6 bases). Trimming removed 5 bases at V and 6 bases at J, with 17 bases between. Germline V lookup: CDR1 SNHLY, CDR2 FYNNEI. This CDR3 region has 15 residues. For the CDR3, the DNA is TGTGCCAGCAGTCCCATGGGACTTGGAGGAAACATTCAGTACTTC. It encodes CASSPMGLGGNIQYF.

V and J are TRBV2 and TRBJ1-4, with D perhaps matching TRBD1 (5 bases). The CDR3 totals 14 residues. Trimming shortened V by 6 bases and J by 0 bases, and 8 bases separated the two germline ends. The germline CDR1 and CDR2 sequences are SNHLY and FYNNEI. This CDR3 reads CASRTDTTNEKLFF. The CDR3 coding sequence is TGTGCCAGCAGAACGGACACAACTAATGAAAAACTGTTTTTT.

The J gene is TRBJ2-3, the V gene TRBV9; D may be TRBD2 (6 bases). The CDR3 consists of 14 residues. V lost 6 bases and J lost 4, with 15 bases in between. Looked up from germline, CDR1 is SGDLS and CDR2 is YYNGEE. The CDR3 loop is CASTYRGWADTQYF. In DNA, the CDR3 is TGTGCCAGCACTTATCGGGGGTGGGCAGATACGCAGTATTTT.

This clone was recorded a few times. CDR3 sequence (DNA): TGTGCCAGCAGTGAATGGGGGGGGGCAGGCTATGGCTACACCTTC. This sequence encodes CASSEWGGAGYGYTF. The chain recombines TRBV2 with TRBJ1-2, with D perhaps TRBD1 (6 bases). Trimming left V 2 bases short and J 4 bases short, with 14 bases between. There are 15 residues in the CDR3. CDR1 SNHLY and CDR2 FYNNEI come from the germline V gene.

The chain employs TRBV7-9 and TRBJ2-6, with 8 positions matching TRBD2. Per the germline V gene, CDR1 is SEHNR and CDR2 is FQNEAQ (reference sequence). CDR3 size: 16 residues. V gave up 5 bases and J gave up 3 bases; unmatched junction bases: 6. The CDR3 DNA reads as TGTGCCAGCAGCCCCGGGGGGGTCGTTGGGGCCAACGTCCTGACTTTC. Its translation is CASSPGGVVGANVLTF.

The chain links TRBV11-3 to TRBJ1-1, with 11 bases identical to TRBD1. Germline CDR1 and CDR2: SGHNT and YENEEA. This CDR3 spans 16 amino acids. V gave up 6 bases and J gave up 0 bases; unmatched junction bases: 6. The CDR3 nucleotides read TGTGCCAGCAGTTTGGACAGGGGGCACATGAACACTGAAGCTTTCTTT. It translates to CASSLDRGHMNTEAFF.

The V gene is TRBV5-1, the J gene TRBJ1-2; D gene ambiguous. Germline assignment: CDR1 SGHRS and CDR2 YFSETQ. V lost 5 bases and J lost 3, with 11 bases in between. The CDR3 totals 13 residues. For the CDR3, the DNA is TGCGCCAGCAGTCCGACAACGGACTATGGCTACACCTTC. Its protein is CASSPTTDYGYTF.

This clone was observed a few times. The chain uses TRBV28 and TRBJ2-7; TRBD1 aligns across 7 bases. The CDR3 totals 15 residues. The ends lost 6 bases at V and 0 bases at J; junction bases unmatched: 8. Germline V lookup: CDR1 MDHEN, CDR2 SYDVKM. The CDR3 DNA is TGTGCCAGCAGCGACCGGGACAGAGCCTCCTACGAGCAGTACGTC. Translated, it gives CASSDRDRASYEQYV.